These T cell receptor beta chains were read from a single sample in a study of cytomegalovirus exposure and HLA in healthy donors. Profiling relied on immunoSEQ multiplex PCR, and the TCRdb table lists in-frame clones only, not all of them. The data show roughly 110,000 clones, over 55% seen once. Sequenced input: PBMCs. Source of these receptors: a female donor in good health and CMV-seronegative. Both conserved end residues are part of each CDR3. A D gene is named only where the DNA matches it firmly. Not all rows give a size; the values are once, few, many and, for expanded clones, a class.

clone size: NA; D gene: TRBD1; V gene: TRBV28; J gene: TRBJ1-1; CDR3 protein: CASSLWGTGAHTEAFF; CDR3 DNA: TGTGCCAGCAGTTTGTGGGGGACAGGGGCCCACACTGAAGCTTTCTTT
clone size: NA; D gene: TRBD2; V gene: TRBV5-1; J gene: TRBJ2-7; CDR3 protein: CASSLVRGSSGMVPYEQYF; CDR3 DNA: TGCGCCAGCAGCTTGGTCCGCGGTAGTAGCGGGATGGTTCCCTACGAGCAGTACTTC
clone size: NA; D gene: TRBD1; V gene: TRBV7-8; J gene: TRBJ1-4; CDR3 protein: CASSLAPPTGSNEKLFF; CDR3 DNA: TGTGCCAGCAGCTTAGCTCCACCGACAGGGTCTAATGAAAAACTGTTTTTT
clone size: few; D gene: NA; V gene: TRBV7-9; J gene: TRBJ1-3; CDR3 protein: CASPRGSGNTIYF; CDR3 DNA: TGTGCCAGCCCTAGGGGTTCTGGAAACACCATATATTTT
clone size: NA; D gene: NA; V gene: TRBV28; J gene: TRBJ2-7; CDR3 protein: CASSLPPSESVRSFTYEQYF; CDR3 DNA: TGTGCCAGCAGTTTACCACCTAGCGAGAGTGTAAGGTCGTTCACCTACGAGCAGTACTTC
clone size: NA; D gene: NA; V gene: TRBV6-1; J gene: TRBJ2-7; CDR3 protein: CASSEEIASLREQYF; CDR3 DNA: TGTGCCAGCAGTGAAGAGATAGCGTCCCTCCGGGAGCAGTACTTC
clone size: NA; D gene: NA; V gene: TRBV27; J gene: TRBJ1-1; CDR3 protein: CASKLPGPENTEAFF; CDR3 DNA: TGTGCCAGCAAACTGCCTGGTCCCGAGAACACTGAAGCTTTCTTT
clone size: NA; D gene: NA; V gene: TRBV28; J gene: TRBJ2-3; CDR3 protein: CASSQTGTPWADTQYF; CDR3 DNA: TGTGCCAGCAGCCAAACCGGGACACCTTGGGCAGATACGCAGTATTTT
clone size: NA; D gene: NA; V gene: TRBV7-2; J gene: TRBJ1-5; CDR3 protein: CASSLATANQPQHF; CDR3 DNA: TGTGCCAGCAGCTTAGCGACAGCTAATCAGCCCCAGCATTTT
clone size: NA; D gene: NA; V gene: TRBV11-3; J gene: TRBJ2-6; CDR3 protein: CASSFRGSSSGANVLTF; CDR3 DNA: TGTGCCAGCAGCTTCAGGGGCTCCAGCTCTGGGGCCAACGTCCTGACTTTC
clone size: NA; D gene: NA; V gene: TRBV19; J gene: TRBJ1-3; CDR3 protein: CASSPGSGNTIYF; CDR3 DNA: TGTGCCAGTAGCCCCGGGTCTGGAAACACCATATATTTT
clone size: NA; D gene: TRBD1; V gene: TRBV27; J gene: TRBJ2-3; CDR3 protein: CASFPQGFSTDTQYF; CDR3 DNA: TGTGCCAGCTTCCCACAGGGGTTCAGCACAGATACGCAGTATTTT
clone size: few; D gene: NA; V gene: TRBV4-1; J gene: TRBJ2-7; CDR3 protein: CASSQSRFYEQYF; CDR3 DNA: TGCGCCAGCAGCCAGTCTCGGTTCTACGAGCAGTACTTC
clone size: NA; D gene: TRBD2; V gene: TRBV9; J gene: TRBJ2-7; CDR3 protein: CASSVGTSLFYEQYF; CDR3 DNA: TGTGCCAGCAGCGTCGGGACTAGCTTATTTTACGAGCAGTACTTC
clone size: NA; D gene: NA; V gene: TRBV30; J gene: TRBJ1-1; CDR3 protein: CAWGRGGDTEAFF; CDR3 DNA: TGTGCCTGGGGGCGGGGTGGGGACACTGAAGCTTTCTTT
clone size: NA; D gene: NA; V gene: TRBV7-9; J gene: TRBJ1-3; CDR3 protein: CASSLVAASGNTIYF; CDR3 DNA: TGTGCCAGCAGCTTAGTCGCGGCCTCTGGAAACACCATATATTTT
clone size: NA; D gene: NA; V gene: TRBV2; J gene: TRBJ2-5; CDR3 protein: CASSEVIDEETQYF; CDR3 DNA: TGTGCCAGCAGTGAAGTAATAGATGAAGAGACCCAGTACTTC
clone size: NA; D gene: NA; V gene: TRBV18; J gene: TRBJ2-2; CDR3 protein: CASSPQGRQNTGELFF; CDR3 DNA: TGTGCCAGCTCACCGCAAGGGAGGCAGAACACCGGGGAGCTGTTTTTT
clone size: NA; D gene: NA; V gene: TRBV5-1; J gene: TRBJ2-1; CDR3 protein: CASSFLGRNKQFF; CDR3 DNA: TGCGCCAGCAGCTTCTTGGGGAGGAATAAGCAGTTCTTC
clone size: NA; D gene: TRBD2; V gene: TRBV4-3; J gene: TRBJ2-5; CDR3 protein: CASSRGGRFSGVETQYF; CDR3 DNA: TGCGCCAGCAGCCGGGGCGGGAGATTTTCGGGGGTAGAGACCCAGTACTTC
clone size: NA; D gene: TRBD1; V gene: TRBV5-1; J gene: TRBJ2-7; CDR3 protein: CASSGQEVQGASYEQYF; CDR3 DNA: TGCGCCAGCAGTGGGCAAGAAGTACAGGGGGCCTCCTACGAGCAGTACTTC
clone size: few; D gene: NA; V gene: TRBV5-1; J gene: TRBJ1-3; CDR3 protein: CASSLESVSGNTIYF; CDR3 DNA: TGCGCCAGCAGCTTGGAATCGGTCTCTGGAAACACCATATATTTT
clone size: NA; D gene: NA; V gene: TRBV21-1; J gene: TRBJ2-1; CDR3 protein: CASSKGPTWEIAGGTYNEQFF; CDR3 DNA: TGTGCCAGCAGCAAAGGGCCTACCTGGGAAATAGCGGGCGGCACCTACAATGAGCAGTTCTTC
clone size: NA; D gene: NA; V gene: TRBV18; J gene: TRBJ2-3; CDR3 protein: CASSPRFLAGRTDTQYF; CDR3 DNA: TGTGCCAGCTCACCACGTTTCCTAGCCGGTCGTACAGATACGCAGTATTTT
clone size: NA; D gene: NA; V gene: TRBV7-2; J gene: TRBJ1-2; CDR3 protein: CASSFFRSSETYGYTF; CDR3 DNA: TGTGCCAGCAGCTTTTTTAGGAGTTCGGAGACCTATGGCTACACCTTC
clone size: NA; D gene: NA; V gene: TRBV6-5; J gene: TRBJ1-1; CDR3 protein: CASSQGGTEAFF; CDR3 DNA: TGTGCCAGCAGCCAGGGTGGAACTGAAGCTTTCTTT
clone size: NA; D gene: NA; V gene: TRBV28; J gene: TRBJ2-1; CDR3 protein: CASSLRGREQFF; CDR3 DNA: TGTGCCAGCAGTTTGCGGGGGCGTGAGCAGTTCTTC
clone size: NA; D gene: NA; V gene: TRBV29-1; J gene: TRBJ2-1; CDR3 protein: CSAMKGVAASSYNEQFF; CDR3 DNA: TGCAGCGCCATGAAGGGGGTGGCGGCCAGCTCCTACAATGAGCAGTTCTTC
clone size: few; D gene: TRBD1; V gene: TRBV7-6; J gene: TRBJ2-1; CDR3 protein: CASSLGAGGQGQFF; CDR3 DNA: TGTGCCAGCAGCTTAGGGGCCGGGGGACAGGGGCAGTTCTTC
clone size: NA; D gene: TRBD1; V gene: TRBV18; J gene: TRBJ2-3; CDR3 protein: CASSQRTGGFTDTQYF; CDR3 DNA: TGTGCCAGCTCACAGAGGACAGGGGGCTTCACAGATACGCAGTATTTT
clone size: NA; D gene: TRBD1; V gene: TRBV30; J gene: TRBJ2-5; CDR3 protein: CAWRQGARETQYF; CDR3 DNA: TGTGCCTGGAGACAGGGGGCTCGGGAGACCCAGTACTTC
clone size: NA; D gene: NA; V gene: TRBV6-1; J gene: TRBJ2-1; CDR3 protein: CASSEDSSYNEQFF; CDR3 DNA: TGTGCCAGCAGTGAAGACAGTTCCTACAATGAGCAGTTCTTC
clone size: NA; D gene: TRBD1; V gene: TRBV15; J gene: TRBJ1-2; CDR3 protein: CATSSPRYRGLRYGYTF; CDR3 DNA: TGTGCCACCAGCAGCCCCCGTTACAGGGGGCTGAGGTATGGCTACACCTTC
clone size: NA; D gene: NA; V gene: TRBV14; J gene: TRBJ2-7; CDR3 protein: CASSQDREKQYF; CDR3 DNA: TGTGCCAGCAGCCAAGATCGAGAAAAGCAGTACTTC
clone size: NA; D gene: TRBD1; V gene: TRBV5-5; J gene: TRBJ2-7; CDR3 protein: CASSGTGGYGEQYF; CDR3 DNA: TGTGCCAGCAGCGGGACAGGGGGGTATGGAGAGCAGTACTTC
clone size: NA; D gene: NA; V gene: TRBV7-8; J gene: TRBJ2-7; CDR3 protein: CASSSIGDSNEQYF; CDR3 DNA: TGTGCCAGCAGCTCAATCGGAGACTCGAACGAGCAGTACTTC
clone size: NA; D gene: NA; V gene: TRBV2; J gene: TRBJ2-2; CDR3 protein: CASSEVGADTGELFF; CDR3 DNA: TGTGCCAGCAGTGAAGTGGGGGCCGACACCGGGGAGCTGTTTTTT
clone size: few; D gene: NA; V gene: TRBV6-1; J gene: TRBJ2-4; CDR3 protein: CASRSSGAKNIQYF; CDR3 DNA: TGTGCCAGCAGGTCATCAGGGGCCAAAAACATTCAGTACTTC
clone size: NA; D gene: NA; V gene: TRBV21-1; J gene: TRBJ1-5; CDR3 protein: CASTQGGQGASNQPQHF; CDR3 DNA: TGTGCCAGCACCCAAGGCGGTCAGGGGGCTAGCAATCAGCCCCAGCATTTT
clone size: few; D gene: NA; V gene: TRBV5-5; J gene: TRBJ2-7; CDR3 protein: CASTRTGTGEQYF; CDR3 DNA: TGTGCCAGCACCAGAACAGGTACGGGTGAGCAGTACTTC
clone size: NA; D gene: TRBD2; V gene: TRBV11-1; J gene: TRBJ2-7; CDR3 protein: CASSWVAGEAGEGEQYF; CDR3 DNA: TGTGCCAGCAGCTGGGTCGCGGGAGAGGCGGGAGAAGGCGAGCAGTACTTC
clone size: NA; D gene: TRBD1; V gene: TRBV5-1; J gene: TRBJ1-6; CDR3 protein: CASSLATGVSLNSPLHF; CDR3 DNA: TGCGCCAGCAGCTTGGCGACAGGGGTTTCCCTAAATTCACCCCTCCACTTT
clone size: NA; D gene: TRBD1; V gene: TRBV2; J gene: TRBJ1-3; CDR3 protein: CASIRDRGNTIYF; CDR3 DNA: TGTGCCAGCATCCGGGACAGAGGAAACACCATATATTTT
clone size: NA; D gene: TRBD2; V gene: TRBV4-3; J gene: TRBJ2-2; CDR3 protein: CASSQEVHGRGFTGELFF; CDR3 DNA: TGCGCCAGCAGCCAAGAGGTACACGGGAGGGGATTCACCGGGGAGCTGTTTTTT
clone size: NA; D gene: TRBD2; V gene: TRBV5-4; J gene: TRBJ2-5; CDR3 protein: CASSLAGLETQYF; CDR3 DNA: TGTGCCAGCAGCCTAGCGGGATTGGAGACCCAGTACTTC
clone size: NA; D gene: TRBD1; V gene: TRBV18; J gene: TRBJ1-2; CDR3 protein: CASSPDRNYGYTF; CDR3 DNA: TGTGCCAGCTCACCGGACAGGAACTATGGCTACACCTTC
clone size: NA; D gene: NA; V gene: TRBV9; J gene: TRBJ2-1; CDR3 protein: CASSVGRVTYNEQFF; CDR3 DNA: TGTGCCAGCAGCGTAGGGAGAGTAACCTACAATGAGCAGTTCTTC
clone size: NA; D gene: NA; V gene: TRBV29-1; J gene: TRBJ1-1; CDR3 protein: CSVRQADTEAFF; CDR3 DNA: TGCAGCGTTAGACAGGCCGACACTGAAGCTTTCTTT
clone size: NA; D gene: NA; V gene: TRBV7-9; J gene: TRBJ2-7; CDR3 protein: CASSFSRSGYEQYF; CDR3 DNA: TGTGCCAGCAGCTTTTCGCGGAGCGGCTACGAGCAGTACTTC
clone size: NA; D gene: NA; V gene: TRBV2; J gene: TRBJ2-7; CDR3 protein: CASSEAPSPTYEQYF; CDR3 DNA: TGTGCCAGCAGTGAAGCCCCCAGTCCGACCTACGAGCAGTACTTC
clone size: NA; D gene: NA; V gene: TRBV19; J gene: TRBJ1-2; CDR3 protein: CASSIRASRPFLYGYTF; CDR3 DNA: TGTGCCAGTAGTATACGCGCGAGCAGGCCCTTCCTCTATGGCTACACCTTC
clone size: NA; D gene: NA; V gene: TRBV9; J gene: TRBJ1-4; CDR3 protein: CASSAKTGLNEKLFF; CDR3 DNA: TGTGCCAGCAGCGCCAAGACAGGCCTTAATGAAAAACTGTTTTTT
clone size: NA; D gene: NA; V gene: TRBV9; J gene: TRBJ2-7; CDR3 protein: CASSVATGVPYEQYF; CDR3 DNA: TGTGCCAGCAGCGTAGCAACGGGAGTACCCTACGAGCAGTACTTC
clone size: NA; D gene: NA; V gene: TRBV27; J gene: TRBJ2-2; CDR3 protein: CASSLSRTFGELFF; CDR3 DNA: TGTGCCAGCAGTTTATCGAGGACTTTCGGGGAGCTGTTTTTT